This T cell receptor (beta chain) was sequenced for a study of early T cells in non-severe SARS-CoV-2 infection. TCRdb redid the calling of the 5' RACE reads with MiXCR, one entry per CDR3 protein. Found here are fewer than 80,000 distinct CDR3 sequences, approximately 12% of them singletons; the top ten hold about 1.2%. Of note for this clonotype: As yet, its antigen is unknown.

Overall study findings and caveats: CD4 and private specificities were missed by VDJdb matching, which favored anti-spike CD8 responses.

This TCR derives from an adult who was a healthcare worker with PCR-confirmed SARS-CoV-2 infection or an uninfected control (not recorded which). The donor label of this sample is uncertain. The sample consisted of whole blood, taken at baseline.

CDR3 in DNA: TGTGCCAGCAGCCTGGGACCGATCCAAGAGACCCAGTACTTC. The encoded protein is CASSLGPIQETQYF. The V gene is TRBV7-7, the J gene TRBJ2-5; D is perhaps TRBD1 or TRBD2 (5 bases each). Per germline, CDR1 SSHAT and CDR2 FNYEAQ (reference sequence). The germline V and J ends were trimmed by 5 bases and 1 base, with 11 bases remaining between them. There are 14 residues in the CDR3.